This T cell receptor beta chain was sequenced during a study of CD8+ T cells in alopecia areata (dated by TCRdb to 2017 to 2018). Study-wide context: The treated patients, all with moderate-to-severe alopecia areata, were enrolled in an open-label pilot trial of oral tofacitinib given at 5 to 10 mg twice daily. Patients received tofacitinib for 6 to 18 months and were then followed off drug for 6 months to check for delayed response and recurrence. immunoSEQ multiplex PCR using 35 Vbeta forward primers and 13 Jbeta reverse primers was used to amplify TCRbeta CDR3 regions. On the human side, TCRbeta sequencing was run on scalp tissue and on sorted CD4+ and CD8+ peripheral blood T cells from healthy controls and from alopecia areata patients with either patchy or totalis/universalis disease. Scalp clonality was compared across normal scalp (n=4), patchy alopecia areata scalp (n=8), and alopecia totalis/universalis scalp (n=8). Patients on tofacitinib were biopsied at baseline and after 4 and 24 weeks of treatment, and several of the patients also had a later scalp biopsy. The study used high-throughput TCRbeta sequencing to examine T cell clonal expansion in alopecia areata, in both the C3H/HeJ mouse model and human patients. RNA was extracted with the PAXgene miRNA kit for fixed scalp, the miRNeasy kit for PBMCs, and the RNeasy kit for mouse skin.

Library preparation was by the immunoSEQ multiplex PCR assay. RNA was extracted from all samples and reverse transcribed into cDNA, which served as template for TCR sequencing. SuperScript III was used to make first-strand cDNA, primed with a 2:1 mix of oligo-dT and random hexamers. A synthetic immune receptor repertoire was used to gauge amplification bias, and whatever bias remained was removed computationally. The authors processed their data as follows. Raw reads were preprocessed to remove errors, and CDR3 was defined according to IMGT conventions as the region from the conserved cysteine to phenylalanine. Clonality was computed by normalizing Shannon entropy by log2 of the number of productive unique TCRs and subtracting the result from 1. Whether scalp clones were CD4 or CD8 was inferred by matching scalp TCRbeta sequences against CD4 and CD8 repertoires sorted from blood. The source is immuneACCESS, and TCRdb retained only in-frame sequences with V and J called. Part of the clones is not carried over; for the studies checked, unresolved V genes explain less than half of this, and the remainder is unexplained. V, J and clone size derive from that table, while D and trimming were established from the DNA sequence. For this sample there are about 140,000 clones; around 49% appear just once. The ten largest account for approximately 0.99% of the sample.

The time point label here, explained by the study, means: baseline before oral tofacitinib. Lesional scalp punch biopsies and peripheral blood were collected from alopecia areata patients. After PBMCs were isolated by density centrifugation and stained for CD3, CD4 and CD8, a FACSAria was used to sort CD4+ and CD8+ T cells. V is clipped by 7 bases and J by 14 bases, and the sequence between their germline boundaries is 20 bases long. The germline V gene encodes CDR1 SQVTM and CDR2 ANQGSEA. CDR3 length: 11 amino acids, cysteine to phenylalanine. The CDR3 DNA has 33 bases and is translated from base 1. This clone was recorded once. Its recognized antigen is unknown. No base qualities exist here, and no much larger clone lies one base off it. What the work shows at the level of the full study, not this receptor alone: Shared TCR sequences between patients were less evident than in mice, which may be partly attributable to HLA diversity in the patient population. Unlike mouse skin, where gammadelta T cells dominate, normal human skin contains resident alphabeta T cells that get sequenced too, which complicates analysis of the scalp TCR repertoire. Higher clonality and more expanded CD8+ clones were observed in lesional scalp than in normal scalp, particularly in alopecia totalis/universalis, a finding suggestive of antigenic drive.

Recombination linked TRBV29-1 to TRBJ1-1; TRBD1 could be the D gene, as 6 bases match. The origin of this receptor is a human donor with alopecia areata. The source was CD4+ T cells sorted from blood, collected at week 0. The CDR3 region: CSGLGGGHSFF. The DNA sequence is as follows: TGCAGCGGCTTGGGTGGGGGGCACTCCTTCTTT. Reference TRBV29-1 and TRBJ1-1 genes cover what lies past the CDR3, so the full variable domain is SAVISQKPSRDICQRGTSLTIQCQVDSQVTMMFWYRQQPGQSLTLIATANQGSEATYESGFVIDKFPISRPNLTFSTLTVSNMSPEDSSIYLCSGLGGGHSFFGQGTRLTVV.